A selection of T cell receptor beta chains follows, all from one sample in a study of T cell responses to AZD1222 COVID-19 vaccine. The protocol was immunoSEQ multiplex PCR, while the TCRdb copy is restricted to in-frame clones and leaves out a portion. The sample lists 130,000 or so clones; approximately 90% were seen once. The sample in question was peripheral blood, obtained on day 0 of AZD1222 vaccination. The receptors originated from an adult in good health. The CDR3 runs from the conserved cysteine through the conserved F or W. D genes are given only for firm matches. Size values are once, few and many counts, or a class for expanded clones, and some rows have none.

>-|TRBJ1-1|-|TRBV4-3
CASSQDSYTEAFF
TGCGCCAGCAGCCAAGACAGTTACACTGAAGCTTTCTTT
>-|TRBJ1-1|-|TRBV27
CASSLGLWAEAFF
TGTGCCAGCAGTTTAGGCCTCTGGGCTGAAGCTTTCTTT
>-|TRBJ2-1|-|TRBV7-6
CASSSRLRGTYNEQFF
TGTGCCAGCAGCTCCCGGTTAAGAGGGACCTACAATGAGCAGTTCTTC
>-|TRBJ2-1|-|TRBV7-9
CASSLGQMNEQFF
TGTGCCAGCAGCTTAGGACAGATGAATGAGCAGTTCTTC
>-|TRBJ1-6|-|TRBV7-9
CASSYNSGLSPLHF
TGTGCCAGCAGCTACAATTCAGGGCTCTCACCCCTCCACTTT
>-|TRBJ2-3|-|TRBV12-3/TRBV12-4
CASSPGSDTQYF
TGTGCCAGCAGTCCTGGGTCGGATACGCAGTATTTT
>-|TRBJ2-1|-|TRBV7-2
CASSLARYNEQFF
TGTGCCAGCAGCTTAGCCCGGTACAATGAGCAGTTCTTC
>-|TRBJ2-1|-|TRBV5-4
CASSPHNNEQFF
TGTGCCAGCAGCCCACACAACAATGAGCAGTTCTTC
>-|TRBJ2-5|TRBD2|TRBV18
CASSRTSGGEETQYF
TGTGCCAGCTCACGGACTAGCGGGGGGGAAGAGACCCAGTACTTC
>-|TRBJ1-1|-|TRBV6-4
CAPDGSPEAFF
TGTGCCCCCGATGGGTCCCCTGAAGCTTTCTTT
>-|TRBJ1-2|-|TRBV6-1
CASSEGGSHGYTF
TGTGCCAGCAGTGAAGGGGGTAGTCATGGCTACACCTTC
>-|TRBJ1-1|-|TRBV12-3/TRBV12-4
CASSYRAGAFF
TGTGCCAGCAGTTACAGGGCCGGAGCTTTCTTT
>-|TRBJ2-7|-|TRBV6-5
CASRAGVSYEQYF
TGTGCCAGCAGAGCAGGGGTCTCCTACGAGCAGTACTTC
>few|TRBJ1-1|-|TRBV29-1
CSVEGGQGMNTEAFF
TGCAGCGTTGAAGGGGGGCAGGGAATGAACACTGAAGCTTTCTTT
>-|TRBJ2-7|-|TRBV6-5
CASSYSRGYEQYF
TGTGCCAGCAGTTACTCGAGAGGCTACGAGCAGTACTTC
>-|TRBJ2-1|-|TRBV28
CASTHPGQGQSNEQFF
TGTGCCAGCACCCACCCCGGACAAGGTCAGAGTAATGAGCAGTTCTTC
>-|TRBJ1-2|TRBD1|TRBV5-1
CASSFTGEYGYTF
TGCGCCAGCAGCTTCACAGGGGAATATGGCTACACCTTC
>once|TRBJ1-6|-|TRBV29-1
CSVGSSYNSPLHF
TGCAGCGTTGGTTCCTCCTATAATTCACCCCTCCACTTT
>-|TRBJ2-2|-|TRBV7-2
CASSQGLANTGELFF
TGTGCCAGCAGCCAGGGGCTAGCGAACACCGGGGAGCTGTTTTTT
>-|TRBJ2-3|TRBD1|TRBV6-6
CASSGQGRGGDTQYF
TGTGCCAGCAGCGGACAGGGGAGAGGCGGAGATACGCAGTATTTT
>-|TRBJ2-3|TRBD2|TRBV20-1
CSASLAGGSDTQYF
TGCAGTGCTAGTCTGGCGGGAGGCTCAGATACGCAGTATTTT
>-|TRBJ2-7|TRBD2|TRBV10-3
CAISERAGGLLPGGSYEQYF
TGTGCCATCAGTGAGAGGGCGGGAGGGCTACTTCCAGGCGGTTCCTACGAGCAGTACTTC
>-|TRBJ1-5|TRBD1|TRBV24-1
CATSERTGANQPQHF
TGTGCCACCAGTGAGCGTACAGGGGCCAATCAGCCCCAGCATTTT
>-|TRBJ1-1|-|TRBV20-1
CSPMGGTEAFF
TGCAGCCCCATGGGGGGCACTGAAGCTTTCTTT
>-|TRBJ2-5|-|TRBV7-9
CASSPRGLQETQYF
TGTGCCAGCAGTCCCCGGGGGCTCCAAGAGACCCAGTACTTC
>-|TRBJ2-1|TRBD2|TRBV19
CASSSRTSGRKYNEQFF
TGTGCCAGTAGTAGCCGGACTAGCGGGAGGAAGTACAATGAGCAGTTCTTC
>-|TRBJ2-3|TRBD2|TRBV6-6
CASRPGGADTQYF
TGTGCCAGCAGGCCTGGGGGGGCAGATACGCAGTATTTT
>-|TRBJ2-1|TRBD1|TRBV2
CASSKEGARDEQFF
TGTGCCAGCAGCAAAGAGGGGGCGCGCGATGAGCAGTTCTTC
>-|TRBJ1-3|-|TRBV9
CASSVAGAQGDTIYF
TGTGCCAGCAGCGTAGCGGGGGCCCAAGGGGACACCATATATTTT
>once|TRBJ2-1|TRBD2|TRBV6-4
CASSEITGGPEIFYNEQFF
TGTGCCAGCAGTGAAATTACGGGAGGGCCAGAGATTTTCTACAATGAGCAGTTCTTC
>-|TRBJ1-5|-|TRBV9
CASSVGGYSNQPQHF
TGTGCCAGCAGCGTAGGGGGTTATAGCAATCAGCCCCAGCATTTT
>-|TRBJ1-1|-|TRBV5-4
CASSLTPQSRAPTEAFF
TGTGCCAGCAGCTTAACCCCACAGTCGCGGGCGCCCACTGAAGCTTTCTTT
>once|TRBJ1-3|-|TRBV5-1
CASPPVEEGNTIYF
TGCGCCAGCCCCCCCGTGGAGGAAGGAAACACCATATATTTT
>-|TRBJ1-3|-|TRBV7-2
CASSLNGGGNTIYF
TGTGCCAGCAGCTTAAACGGGGGTGGAAACACCATATATTTT
>-|TRBJ1-4|TRBD1|TRBV5-4
CASSLGRGRVGNEKLFF
TGTGCCAGCAGCTTGGGCAGGGGGCGCGTTGGTAATGAAAAACTGTTTTTT
>-|TRBJ1-3|-|TRBV12-5
CASGLDPAQIHGQSSGNTIYF
TGTGCTAGTGGTTTGGACCCGGCCCAGATACACGGACAGAGCTCTGGAAACACCATATATTTT
>-|TRBJ2-4|-|TRBV19
CASGMDRNIQYF
TGTGCCAGTGGGATGGATCGGAACATTCAGTACTTC
>-|TRBJ1-4|-|TRBV7-8
CASSPEVRRATNEKLFF
TGTGCCAGCAGCCCCGAGGTGCGGAGAGCAACTAATGAAAAACTGTTTTTT
>-|TRBJ1-2|-|TRBV4-1
CASSQDVARNYGYTF
TGCGCCAGCAGCCAAGATGTCGCCAGAAACTATGGCTACACCTTC
>-|TRBJ1-4|TRBD1|TRBV6-5
CASSYFGQGGEKLFF
TGTGCCAGCAGTTACTTCGGACAGGGTGGGGAAAAACTGTTTTTT
>-|TRBJ1-2|TRBD1|TRBV5-6
CASSSLYRGRIRFDYGYTF
TGTGCCAGCAGCTCCTTGTACAGGGGGCGCATCCGTTTCGACTATGGCTACACCTTC
>-|TRBJ1-1|-|TRBV19
CASSIGPANTEAFF
TGTGCCAGTAGTATAGGGCCTGCGAACACTGAAGCTTTCTTT
>-|TRBJ2-5|TRBD2|TRBV27
CASSPRLAGETQYF
TGTGCCAGCAGTCCCAGACTAGCGGGAGAGACCCAGTACTTC
>-|TRBJ2-7|-|TRBV5-5
CASSFGDGDYEQYF
TGTGCCAGCAGCTTTGGTGACGGGGACTACGAGCAGTACTTC
>-|TRBJ1-5|TRBD1|TRBV5-8
CASSLGDRWQPQHF
TGTGCCAGCAGCCTTGGGGACAGGTGGCAGCCCCAGCATTTT
>-|TRBJ1-2|-|TRBV5-4
CASTGFLEQIDTF
TGTGCCAGCACCGGATTTTTGGAGCAGATCGACACCTTC
>-|TRBJ2-5|TRBD1|TRBV6-5
CASRGTGEKTQYF
TGTGCCAGCAGGGGGACAGGGGAAAAGACCCAGTACTTC